A selection of T cell receptor beta chains follows, all from one sample in a study of blood T cell repertoires in COVID-19. Clones were sequenced by immunoSEQ multiplex PCR, and TCRdb holds only the in-frame ones, with some missing. The sample shows more than 200,000 clones, 65% to 90% of them seen only once. The specimen sequenced was peripheral blood. These receptors were obtained from a man aged 30 to 39 with active or convalescent COVID-19. Each CDR3 is given with its conserved first and last residue. A D gene is named only where the DNA matches it firmly. Not every row has a clone size; where given, it reads once, few, many or a size class.

TRBD1,NA,TRBV18,TRBJ1-1,CASSSEGAGLNTEAFF,TGTGCCAGCTCCTCTGAGGGGGCAGGTTTGAACACTGAAGCTTTCTTT
NA,NA,TRBV5-1,TRBJ2-5,CASSLGRAETQYF,TGCGCCAGCAGCTTGGGGAGGGCAGAGACCCAGTACTTC
TRBD2,NA,TRBV19,TRBJ2-7,CATGTSGGSYEQYF,TGTGCCACCGGGACTAGCGGGGGGTCCTACGAGCAGTACTTC
NA,NA,TRBV4-3,TRBJ1-2,CASSQDAGVAGYTF,TGCGCCAGCAGCCAAGATGCGGGGGTTGCTGGCTACACCTTC
TRBD1,NA,TRBV18,TRBJ1-2,CASSPSRQGERAGYTF,TGTGCCAGCTCACCATCTAGACAGGGGGAACGAGCTGGCTACACCTTC
NA,NA,TRBV6-1,TRBJ1-2,CASSEGLLTPRDGYTF,TGTGCCAGCAGTGAAGGGCTCCTTACTCCACGGGATGGCTACACCTTC
TRBD1,NA,TRBV7-2,TRBJ1-2,CASSLTAGGTGQVYGYTF,TGTGCCAGCAGCTTAACCGCAGGGGGGACAGGGCAAGTCTATGGCTACACCTTC
NA,NA,TRBV18,TRBJ1-6,CASSRQWDSPLHF,TGTGCCAGCTCCCGACAGTGGGATTCACCCCTCCACTTT
NA,NA,TRBV11-2,TRBJ2-5,CASSRQVQETQYF,TGTGCCAGCAGCCGACAGGTCCAAGAGACCCAGTACTTC
NA,few,TRBV14,TRBJ1-1,CASSQLRAGRGATEAFF,TGTGCCAGCAGCCAACTTCGGGCGGGACGGGGTGCCACTGAAGCTTTCTTT
TRBD1,NA,TRBV19,TRBJ1-6,CASSIGTGGSSPLHF,TGTGCCAGTAGTATAGGAACAGGGGGCTCTTCACCCCTCCACTTT
TRBD1,few,TRBV5-1,TRBJ2-3,CASSGTGGSTDTQYF,TGCGCCAGCAGCGGAACAGGGGGGAGCACAGATACGCAGTATTTT
NA,NA,TRBV6-5,TRBJ2-7,CASLPADKAYEQYF,TGTGCCAGCCTGCCCGCGGACAAGGCATACGAGCAGTACTTC
TRBD2,NA,TRBV10-1,TRBJ2-1,CASSDSSGGANEQFF,TGCGCCAGCAGTGACTCTAGCGGGGGGGCTAATGAGCAGTTCTTC
TRBD1,NA,TRBV9,TRBJ1-5,CASSVEGASQPQHF,TGTGCCAGCAGCGTAGAGGGGGCAAGTCAGCCCCAGCATTTT
NA,few,TRBV27,TRBJ2-7,CASSLAPRATYEQYF,TGTGCCAGCAGTTTGGCCCCGCGGGCCACCTACGAGCAGTACTTC
TRBD1,NA,TRBV7-8,TRBJ1-1,CASSLATGVDTEAFF,TGTGCCAGCAGCTTGGCCACAGGGGTTGACACTGAAGCTTTCTTT
NA,NA,TRBV15,TRBJ2-1,CATSREGGSYNEQFF,TGTGCCACCAGCAGAGAGGGGGGATCCTACAATGAGCAGTTCTTC
TRBD1,NA,TRBV2,TRBJ2-5,CASSRQGETQYF,TGTGCCAGCAGCCGACAGGGGGAGACCCAGTACTTC
NA,NA,TRBV28,TRBJ1-3,CASRETAIRTIYF,TGTGCCAGCAGGGAGACAGCAATTCGGACCATATATTTT
TRBD1,NA,TRBV29-1,TRBJ1-1,CSVAQGTEAFF,TGCAGCGTAGCACAGGGGACTGAAGCTTTCTTT
NA,NA,TRBV6-2/TRBV6-3,TRBJ2-2,CASSDPSMRTNTGELFF,TGTGCCAGCAGTGACCCTTCGATGAGGACGAACACCGGGGAGCTGTTTTTT
NA,NA,TRBV6-1,TRBJ2-7,CASSELGGPPYEQYF,TGTGCCAGCAGTGAACTGGGGGGACCCCCCTACGAGCAGTACTTC
NA,NA,TRBV7-2,TRBJ2-2,CASSKHGTNTGELFF,TGTGCCAGCAGCAAACACGGGACGAACACCGGGGAGCTGTTTTTT